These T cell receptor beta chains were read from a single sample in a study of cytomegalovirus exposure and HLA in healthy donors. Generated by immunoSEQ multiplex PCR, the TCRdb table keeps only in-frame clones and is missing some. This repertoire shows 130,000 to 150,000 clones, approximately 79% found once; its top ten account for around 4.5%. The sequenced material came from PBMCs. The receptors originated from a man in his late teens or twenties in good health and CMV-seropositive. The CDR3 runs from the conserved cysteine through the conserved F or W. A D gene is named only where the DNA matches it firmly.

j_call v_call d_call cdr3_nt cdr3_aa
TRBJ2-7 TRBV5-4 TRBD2 TGTGCCAGCAGCTGGGGGACTAGCGGGCGCCTCTACGAGCAGTACTTC CASSWGTSGRLYEQYF
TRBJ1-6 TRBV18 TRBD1 TGTGCCAGCTCACCGGACAGGGATAATTCACCCCTCCACTTT CASSPDRDNSPLHF
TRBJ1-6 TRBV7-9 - TGTGCCAGCAGAAAGCAGGGGATAAGCTCCTATAATTCACCCCTCCACTTT CASRKQGISSYNSPLHF
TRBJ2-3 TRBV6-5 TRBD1 TGTGCCAGCAACAGGGGACGGGGAGATACGCAGTATTTT CASNRGRGDTQYF
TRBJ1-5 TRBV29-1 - TGCAGCGTAGAAGGCGGAAACAATCAGCCCCAGCATTTT CSVEGGNNQPQHF
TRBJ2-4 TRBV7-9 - TGTGCCAGCAGCTTGGCCGGGGGCATTCAGTACTTC CASSLAGGIQYF
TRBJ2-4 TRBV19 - TGTGCCAGTAGTACCCCACGCACAGGGCCCAAAAACATTCAGTACTTC CASSTPRTGPKNIQYF
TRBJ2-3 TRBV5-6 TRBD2 TGTGCCAGCAGCTCCGGGGCTGCGGGAGGTGCAGATACGCAGTATTTT CASSSGAAGGADTQYF
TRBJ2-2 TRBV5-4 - TGTGCCAGCAGCTTACAGGGGAGGTCCGGGGAGCTGTTTTTT CASSLQGRSGELFF
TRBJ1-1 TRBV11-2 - TGTGCCAGCAGCTCCATCTCAAGCGGTTGGACTGAAGCTTTCTTT CASSSISSGWTEAFF
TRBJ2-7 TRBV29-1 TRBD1 TGCAGCGTACGGGACAGGGGCTACGAGCAGTACTTC CSVRDRGYEQYF
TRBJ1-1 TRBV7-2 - TGTGCCAGCAGCTCAGGGGTCGGGAACACTGAAGCTTTCTTT CASSSGVGNTEAFF
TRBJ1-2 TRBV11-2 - TGTGCCAGCAGCTTAACAGTTTCTAACTATGGCTACACCTTC CASSLTVSNYGYTF
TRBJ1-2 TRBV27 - TGTGCCAGCAGTTCCCGGCGGGGGTCGAACTATGGCTACACCTTC CASSSRRGSNYGYTF
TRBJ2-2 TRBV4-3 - TGCGCCAGCAGCCAAGCAGGGTTTACCGCGAACACCGGGGAGCTGTTTTTT CASSQAGFTANTGELFF
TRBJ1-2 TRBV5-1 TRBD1 TGCGCCAGCAGGGGGGTCACAGGGGTCGGTGGCTACACCTTC CASRGVTGVGGYTF
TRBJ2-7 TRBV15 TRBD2 TGTGCCACCAGCAGGGGACTAGCGGAGACCTACGAGCAGTACTTC CATSRGLAETYEQYF